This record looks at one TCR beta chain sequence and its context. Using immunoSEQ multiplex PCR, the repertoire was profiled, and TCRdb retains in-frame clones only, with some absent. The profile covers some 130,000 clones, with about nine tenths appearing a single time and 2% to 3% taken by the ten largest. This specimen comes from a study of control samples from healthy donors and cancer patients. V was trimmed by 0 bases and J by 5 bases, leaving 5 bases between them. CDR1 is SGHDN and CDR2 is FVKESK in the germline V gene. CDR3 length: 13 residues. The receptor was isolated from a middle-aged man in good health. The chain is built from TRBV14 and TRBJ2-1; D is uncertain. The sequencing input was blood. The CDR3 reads CASSQDANNEQFF. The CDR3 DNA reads TGTGCCAGCAGCCAAGATGCCAACAATGAGCAGTTCTTC.